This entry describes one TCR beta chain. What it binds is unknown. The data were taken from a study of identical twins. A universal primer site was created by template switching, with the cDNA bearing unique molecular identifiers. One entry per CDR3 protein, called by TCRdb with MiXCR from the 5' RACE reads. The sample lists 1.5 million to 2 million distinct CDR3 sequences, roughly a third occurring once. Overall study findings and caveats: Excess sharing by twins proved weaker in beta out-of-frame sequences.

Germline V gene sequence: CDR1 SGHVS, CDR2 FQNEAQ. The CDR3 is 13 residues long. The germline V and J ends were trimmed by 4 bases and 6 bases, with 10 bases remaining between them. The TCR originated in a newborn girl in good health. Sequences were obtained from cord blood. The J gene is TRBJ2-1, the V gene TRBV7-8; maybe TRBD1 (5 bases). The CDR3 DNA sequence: TGTGCCAGCAGCTCCAGGGTCCCCAATGAGCAGTTCTTC. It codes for CASSSRVPNEQFF.